This passage covers 23 T cell receptor beta chains from one sample sequenced in a study of shared T cell receptors in the human thymus. This table comes from immunoSEQ multiplex PCR, and its TCRdb copy is limited to in-frame clones, with some not included. The sample has 640,000 or so clones; around 87% are singletons. The data were also submitted as part of a second study, on human thymus T cells.

Sequenced material: thymocytes. These receptors were collected from a boy younger than two with a congenital heart defect.

Comment on this clone: In the same sample, other DNA sequences code for this CDR3. This chain joins TRBV18 and TRBJ1-1, with a possible D match to TRBD1 (5 bases). The germline CDR1 and CDR2 sequences are KGHSH and LQKENI. Trimming took off 0 bases at V and 1 base at J, with 9 bases between the two ends. The CDR3 spans 15 residues. The CDR3 DNA reads TGTGCCAGCTCACCACCGGAGGGGCCGAACACTGAAGCTTTCTTT. Its protein is CASSPPEGPNTEAFF.

The chain has TRBV18 and TRBJ2-1; 9 bases are a match to TRBD2. Per germline, CDR1 KGHSH and CDR2 LQKENI. The CDR3 has 20 amino acids. V lost 0 bases and J lost 0; bases outside the gene matches: 12. This CDR3 is CASSPPGPVAGESSYNEQFF. DNA for the CDR3: TGTGCCAGCTCACCACCGGGGCCCGTAGCGGGAGAGAGCTCCTACAATGAGCAGTTCTTC.

The V and J genes are TRBV5-6 and TRBJ2-7; 7 bases are a match to TRBD1. The germline V gene has CDR1 SGHDT and CDR2 YYEEEE. Losses at the gene ends were 0 bases for V and 2 bases for J; bases not matched to a gene: 2. The CDR3 is 14 amino acids. CDR3 amino acids: CASSLVQGAYEQYF. The CDR3 DNA reads TGTGCCAGCAGCTTGGTGCAGGGGGCCTACGAGCAGTACTTC.

This chain connects TRBV14 to TRBJ2-3; D is uncertain. Germline-derived CDR1 and CDR2 are SGHDN and FVKESK. The ends were cut back, 4 bases at V and 0 bases at J, with 14 bases in the middle. The CDR3 length is 16 residues. The CDR3, as DNA: TGTGCCAGCAGCCCTACCCAAGAACGGAGCACAGATACGCAGTATTTT. It translates to CASSPTQERSTDTQYF.

This clone was detected once. J is TRBJ1-5 and V is TRBV19; D remains ambiguous. Germline V CDR1 and CDR2: LNHDA, SQIVND (reference sequence). This CDR3 has 13 amino acids. Between the trimmed V and J ends, which lost 3 bases and 4 bases, there was a span of 7 bases. The CDR3 sequence: CASSIPTNQPQHF. For the CDR3, the DNA is TGTGCCAGTAGTATCCCCACTAATCAGCCCCAGCATTTT.

V gene TRBV7-2 combines with J gene TRBJ2-7; 7 nucleotides match TRBD2. J gave up 1 base and V 3 bases, and 9 bases lay outside the gene matches. Germline V CDR1 and CDR2: SGHTA, FQGNSA. This CDR3 region has 16 residues. As DNA, the CDR3 is TGTGCCAGCAGCTTGACAAGCGGGGTTTTGTCCTACGAGCAGTACTTC. It yields the protein CASSLTSGVLSYEQYF.

This clone was counted between two and nine times. This chain links TRBV6-6 with TRBJ1-6, with D unresolved. Looked up from germline, CDR1 is MNHNY and CDR2 is SVGAGI (reference sequence). The CDR3 has 15 residues. V was clipped by 2 bases and J by 10 bases, with 15 bases between them. The CDR3 region is CASSYRGRVRSPLHF. In DNA, the CDR3 is TGTGCCAGCAGTTACCGTGGGAGGGTTAGGTCACCCCTCCACTTT.

The chain uses TRBV7-8 and TRBJ1-6, with D perhaps matching TRBD1 (6 bases). With 5 bases removed from V and 6 bases from J, the gap between germline ends came to 23 bases. The CDR3 covers 18 residues. CDR1 is SGHVS and CDR2 is FQNEAQ in the germline V gene. The CDR3 nucleotides read TGTGCCAGCAGCCAACATACCCTCCCTCGGACAGTTAATTCACCCCTCCACTTT. Its protein product is CASSQHTLPRTVNSPLHF.

CDR3 DNA sequence: TGCGCCAGCAGCCAGACCCGACAGGGGTGGTTGCCGCTGATAGGCCCTGAAGCTTTCTTT. It translates to CASSQTRQGWLPLIGPEAFF. V is TRBV4-3 and J is TRBJ1-1; 8 bases match TRBD1. Germline CDR1 is LGHNA and CDR2 is YSLEER. This CDR3 comprises 20 residues. J was trimmed by 6 bases and V by 3 bases; bases with no gene match: 24.

In its sample, this clone was seen a few times. V usage is TRBV19 and J usage is TRBJ2-3, with 10 nucleotides matching TRBD1. The CDR3 runs to 15 residues. Looked up from germline, CDR1 is LNHDA and CDR2 is SQIVND (reference sequence). The V gene end was trimmed by 4 bases and the J gene end by 5 bases; junction bases not matched to a gene: 6. CDR3 sequence: CASSRGTGAGDTQYF. CDR3 in DNA: TGTGCCAGTAGTAGGGGGACAGGGGCAGGAGATACGCAGTATTTT. The whole variable domain, filled in from reference TRBV19 and TRBJ2-3, reads DGGITQSPKYLFRKEGQNVTLSCEQNLNHDAMYWYRQDPGQGLRLIYYSQIVNDFQKGDIAEGYSVSREKKESFPLTVTSAQKNPTAFYLCASSRGTGAGDTQYFGPGTRLTVL.

V usage is TRBV7-2 and J usage is TRBJ2-3, with D possibly matching TRBD2 (5 bases). V was pared by 1 base and J by 2 bases, with 19 bases between. This CDR3 has 18 residues. Germline CDR1 reads SGHTA; CDR2 reads FQGNSA. CDR3 DNA: TGTGCCAGCAGCTTAGATAGGGAGCGCTCCGGACTCACAGATACGCAGTATTTT. Protein: CASSLDRERSGLTDTQYF.

The count of this clone is one. The chain is built from TRBV11-2 and TRBJ1-3; 8 nucleotides agree with TRBD1. J gave up 5 bases and V 4 bases, and 7 bases lay outside the gene matches. The CDR3 has 15 amino acids. The germline V gene encodes CDR1 SGHAT and CDR2 FQNNGV. CDR3 DNA sequence: TGTGCCAGCAGCTCCTCAGCCAGGGGGCGAAACACCATATATTTT. It translates to CASSSSARGRNTIYF.

J is TRBJ2-5 and V is TRBV4-2; the match to TRBD2 covers 7 bases. The V gene end was trimmed by 1 base and the J gene end by 7 bases; junction bases not matched to a gene: 6. The CDR3 is 14 residues long. Germline values: CDR1 LGHNA, CDR2 YNFKEQ. CDR3 sequence reads: CASSQVTGEGTQYF. For the CDR3, the DNA is TGTGCCAGCAGCCAAGTTACCGGGGAGGGGACCCAGTACTTC.

The rearrangement joins TRBV19 to TRBJ2-7; 7 bases match TRBD2. Per germline, CDR1 LNHDA and CDR2 SQIVND (reference sequence). This CDR3 has 15 residues. V gave up 1 base and J gave up 1 base; unmatched junction bases: 4. In nucleotides, the CDR3 is TGTGCCAGTAGTATAGCAGCGGGAACGTCCTACGAGCAGTACTTC. This codes for CASSIAAGTSYEQYF.

The V call is TRBV6-5, the J call TRBJ1-5; maybe TRBD1 (6 bases). The germline V gene encodes CDR1 MNHEY and CDR2 SVGAGI. The CDR3 is 14 residues long. V lost 6 bases and J 3 bases, leaving 12 bases between the germline ends. In DNA, the CDR3 is TGTGCCAGCAGACCCGGACAGATCAATCAGCCCCAGCATTTT. As protein: CASRPGQINQPQHF.

The chain joins TRBV5-1 to TRBJ1-1; D perhaps matches TRBD1 (6 bases). This CDR3 has 14 amino acids. Trimming stripped 4 bases from V and 4 bases from J, with 14 bases between. Germline V lookup: CDR1 SGHRS, CDR2 YFSETQ. The CDR3 protein is CASSPGRGRTEAFF. The CDR3 DNA reads TGCGCCAGCAGCCCCGGCAGGGGTCGCACTGAAGCTTTCTTT. Full variable domain (rest looked up from reference TRBV5-1 and TRBJ1-1): KAGVTQTPRYLIKTRGQQVTLSCSPISGHRSVSWYQQTPGQGLQFLFEYFSETQRNKGNFPGRFSGRQFSNSRSEMNVSTLELGDSALYLCASSPGRGRTEAFFGQGTRLTVV.

The V and J genes are TRBV4-1 and TRBJ1-4; possible D gene TRBD1, 6 bases. Germline V gene data show CDR1 as MGHRA and CDR2 as YSYEKL. Trimming stripped 3 bases from V and 5 bases from J, with 13 bases between. CDR3 size: 15 residues. DNA of the CDR3: TGCGCCAGCAGCCAGCCGACAGGAGAAAATGAAAAACTGTTTTTT. It is translated as CASSQPTGENEKLFF.

This clone was seen more than once but under ten times. V and J are TRBV10-3 and TRBJ1-6; no clear D gene. CDR3 size: 12 residues. Trimming left V 3 bases short and J 7 bases short, with 4 bases between. CDR1 is ENHRY, CDR2 SYGVKD, per germline. CDR3: CAISDQNSPLHF. As DNA, the CDR3 is TGTGCCATCAGTGATCAGAATTCACCCCTCCACTTT.

V and J are TRBV19 and TRBJ1-5; 8 bases are shared with TRBD1. The trim removed 1 base at V and 3 bases at J, leaving 2 bases unmatched. Germline values: CDR1 LNHDA, CDR2 SQIVND (reference sequence). The CDR3 is 15 residues long. CDR3 region: CASSIGTGNNQPQHF. DNA for the CDR3: TGTGCCAGTAGTATAGGGACAGGGAACAATCAGCCCCAGCATTTT.

The chain joins TRBV27 to TRBJ2-4; perhaps TRBD2 as D (5 bases). The CDR3 length is 15 residues. The germline gives CDR1 MNHEY, CDR2 SMNVEV (reference sequence). The V end was cut by 10 bases, the J end by 4 bases, with 20 bases between. The CDR3 protein is CATPDRDGVKNIQYF. The DNA for the CDR3 is TGTGCCACGCCCGATCGGGATGGGGTTAAAAACATTCAGTACTTC.

V and J are TRBV28 and TRBJ1-5; D not certain. Germline lookup yields CDR1 MDHEN and CDR2 SYDVKM. V was trimmed by 7 bases and J by 2 bases, leaving 18 bases between them. This CDR3 has 16 amino acids. CDR3 residues: CASTRIDKRGNQPQHF. The CDR3 region has the DNA TGTGCCAGCACCCGGATAGATAAACGGGGCAATCAGCCCCAGCATTTT.

V usage is TRBV12-5 and J usage is TRBJ2-1, with 9 bases matching TRBD2. The CDR3 extends over 19 amino acids. The V segment lost 0 bases and the J segment 3 bases; nucleotides outside the gene matches: 12. Germline V CDR1 and CDR2: LGHNT, FRNRAP. CDR3 residues: CASGLVPPTREGLYNEQFF. CDR3 sequence (DNA): TGTGCTAGTGGTTTGGTCCCCCCCACGCGGGAGGGACTCTACAATGAGCAGTTCTTC.

The chain recombines TRBV7-2 with TRBJ2-5, with 13 bases that match TRBD2. Trimming removed 2 bases from V and 5 bases from J; junction bases left unmatched: 11. Germline values: CDR1 SGHTA, CDR2 FQGNSA. The CDR3 extends over 18 amino acids. In DNA, the CDR3 is TGTGCCAGCAGCTTACAACTAGCGGGGGGGCCGTTAGGCGAGACCCAGTACTTC. This encodes CASSLQLAGGPLGETQYF.